Listed below are T cell receptor beta chains from one sample, sequenced in a study of cytomegalovirus exposure and HLA in healthy donors. Assay: immunoSEQ multiplex PCR; the TCRdb copy retains only in-frame clones and omits some. The repertoire holds about 180,000 clones, with 85% as singletons. The source material was PBMCs. Every receptor here comes from a boy aged 2 to 10 in good health and CMV-seronegative. The CDR3 runs from the conserved cysteine through the conserved F or W. Fields, in order: J gene, clone size, V gene, D gene, CDR3 protein, CDR3 DNA. A D gene is named only where the DNA matches it firmly. Size tells how often a clone was seen (once, few, many) or the class of an expanded clone, and some rows leave it out.

TRBJ1-5,.,TRBV30,.,CAWSGEDSNQPQHF,TGTGCCTGGAGCGGGGAGGATAGCAATCAGCCCCAGCATTTT
TRBJ2-5,.,TRBV29-1,TRBD1,CSVEGDRGQSQETQYF,TGCAGCGTTGAGGGGGACAGGGGGCAATCCCAAGAGACCCAGTACTTC
TRBJ2-1,once,TRBV19,TRBD2,CASSLLAGGYNEQFF,TGTGCCAGTAGTCTCCTAGCGGGAGGTTACAATGAGCAGTTCTTC
TRBJ1-4,few,TRBV15,.,CATTATNEKLFF,TGTGCCACCACAGCAACTAATGAAAAACTGTTTTTT
TRBJ1-1,.,TRBV4-1,TRBD1,CPGQGISLNTEAFF,TGCCCGGGACAGGGGATCTCGCTGAACACTGAAGCTTTCTTT
TRBJ2-3,once,TRBV27,TRBD1,CASSRRQGPWATDTQYF,TGTGCCAGCAGTCGGAGACAGGGACCTTGGGCGACAGATACGCAGTATTTT
TRBJ1-5,.,TRBV7-9,.,CASSADSYSNQPQHF,TGTGCCAGCAGCGCGGACAGCTATAGCAATCAGCCCCAGCATTTT
TRBJ1-3,.,TRBV4-1,.,CASSQLSSGNTIYF,TGCGCCAGCAGCCAACTAAGCTCTGGAAACACCATATATTTT
TRBJ2-2,once,TRBV29-1,TRBD1,CSAWDRGRGETGELFF,TGCAGCGCCTGGGACAGGGGGCGAGGAGAGACCGGGGAGCTGTTTTTT
TRBJ2-6,once,TRBV5-1,TRBD1,CASRFQGGAGANVLTF,TGCGCCAGCCGCTTTCAAGGGGGCGCTGGGGCCAACGTCCTGACTTTC
TRBJ1-1,.,TRBV27,TRBD1,CASSWDRTMNTEAFF,TGTGCCAGCAGTTGGGACAGGACCATGAACACTGAAGCTTTCTTT
TRBJ1-1,.,TRBV27,.,CASSFAGNTEAFF,TGTGCCAGCAGTTTTGCAGGGAACACTGAAGCTTTCTTT
TRBJ2-3,.,TRBV23-1,TRBD2,CASSQSPATGGLAADTQYF,TGCGCCAGCAGTCAATCCCCCGCTACGGGGGGGTTGGCGGCAGATACGCAGTATTTT
TRBJ2-3,few,TRBV20-1,.,CSAIRDTQYF,TGCAGTGCTATCAGAGATACGCAGTATTTT
TRBJ1-3,once,TRBV5-1,.,CASSLGYRASGNTIYF,TGCGCCAGCAGCTTGGGCTACAGGGCTTCTGGAAACACCATATATTTT
TRBJ1-5,few,TRBV4-1,.,CASSHSGGNQPQHF,TGCGCCAGCAGCCATTCCGGGGGTAATCAGCCCCAGCATTTT
TRBJ1-1,.,TRBV19,.,CASSLMRDKKAFF,TGTGCCAGTAGTCTCATGAGGGACAAAAAGGCTTTCTTT
TRBJ1-5,.,TRBV7-9,TRBD1,CSSSGGQGINQPQHF,TGTTCCAGCAGTGGGGGACAGGGGATCAACCAGCCCCAGCATTTT
TRBJ2-7,.,TRBV11-2,.,CASSLGTQIYEQYF,TGTGCCAGCAGCTTAGGGACTCAAATCTACGAGCAGTACTTC
TRBJ1-1,.,TRBV5-1,.,CASSLEVGGTSEAFF,TGCGCCAGCAGCTTGGAGGTCGGGGGGACATCTGAAGCTTTCTTT
TRBJ1-5,.,TRBV27,TRBD1,CASTPQGARNQPQHF,TGTGCCAGCACACCTCAGGGGGCGCGCAATCAGCCCCAGCATTTT
TRBJ2-1,.,TRBV27,.,CASLSGTYNEQFF,TGTGCCAGCCTTTCCGGGACCTACAATGAGCAGTTCTTC
TRBJ1-3,.,TRBV5-1,TRBD1,CASSPGGTALSGNTIYF,TGCGCCAGCAGCCCAGGGGGGACAGCCCTCTCTGGAAACACCATATATTTT
TRBJ1-1,.,TRBV28,TRBD1,CASSQTGDSKAFF,TGTGCCAGCAGTCAAACAGGGGACAGTAAAGCTTTCTTT
TRBJ2-3,.,TRBV5-4,TRBD2,CASSPGLRGARDTQYF,TGTGCCAGCAGCCCCGGGTTGCGGGGGGCACGGGATACGCAGTATTTT
TRBJ2-7,.,TRBV2,TRBD1,CASSGTGLSYEQYF,TGTGCCAGCAGTGGGACAGGGTTATCCTACGAGCAGTACTTC
TRBJ2-1,.,TRBV7-2,TRBD2,CASSRTSVEQFF,TGTGCCAGCAGCAGGACTAGCGTTGAGCAGTTCTTC
TRBJ2-2,.,TRBV6-5,.,CASSELRSTGELFF,TGTGCCAGCAGTGAATTGAGAAGCACCGGGGAGCTGTTTTTT
TRBJ1-1,.,TRBV7-9,.,CSSSLEREAFF,TGTTCCAGCAGCTTAGAGCGTGAAGCTTTCTTT
TRBJ2-5,few,TRBV27,.,CASTPLPYQETQYF,TGTGCCAGCACTCCCCTCCCGTACCAAGAGACCCAGTACTTC
TRBJ2-3,.,TRBV18,TRBD1,CASSPRDRVNTDTQYF,TGTGCCAGCTCCCCCCGGGACAGGGTAAACACAGATACGCAGTATTTT
TRBJ1-4,.,TRBV28,.,CASSSLGEEVKLFF,TGTGCCAGCAGTTCTCTGGGGGAGGAGGTGAAACTGTTTTTT